This is a list of T cell receptor beta chains from one sample in a study of T cell responses to AZD1222 COVID-19 vaccine. TCRdb's table, derived via immunoSEQ multiplex PCR, lists solely in-frame clones and lacks some. The profile covers 95,000 to 150,000 clones, with nearly 90% appearing a single time and almost 4.5% taken by the ten largest. This material consisted of peripheral blood, taken on day 0 of AZD1222 vaccination. Receptors originate from an adult in good health. Both conserved end residues are part of each CDR3. The D gene is left open where the match is weak. Clone size is stated in some rows and not others, as once, few, many or a class when expanded.

TGTGCCAGCAGTTACTCGAGTTTCACTGAAGCTTTCTTT	CASSYSSFTEAFF	NA	NA	TRBV6-5	TRBJ1-1
TGTGCCAGCAGTTTTAGGGGGGGGTACAATGAGCAGTTCTTC	CASSFRGGYNEQFF	NA	NA	TRBV28	TRBJ2-1
TGTGCCAGCTCACCAGCTAGCGGGAGGTTCTCGGAGACCCAGTACTTC	CASSPASGRFSETQYF	TRBD2	NA	TRBV18	TRBJ2-5
TGTGCCAACCGCGGGACTAGCGGGTCTGTCACAGATACGCAGTATTTT	CANRGTSGSVTDTQYF	NA	few	TRBV21-1	TRBJ2-3
TGTGCCAGCAGTGATCGGTACAATGAGCAGTTCTTC	CASSDRYNEQFF	NA	NA	TRBV6-1	TRBJ2-1
TGTGCCAGTTGGGACAGCCCCAAAAACATTCAGTACTTC	CASWDSPKNIQYF	TRBD1	NA	TRBV19	TRBJ2-4
TGTGCCAGTAGTAAACAGTCCGAAGCCACCGGGGAGCTGTTTTTT	CASSKQSEATGELFF	NA	once	TRBV19	TRBJ2-2
TGTGCCACCAGTGAGGACAACAGGGGAGGCACCGGGGAGCTGTTTTTT	CATSEDNRGGTGELFF	NA	NA	TRBV24-1	TRBJ2-2
TGTGCCAGTAGTGTTACGGGCACCTCAAGAAGCAATCAGCCCCAGCATTTT	CASSVTGTSRSNQPQHF	NA	NA	TRBV19	TRBJ1-5
TGTGCCAGCAGCCCCGACCAGGGGGACTACAATGAGCAGTTCTTC	CASSPDQGDYNEQFF	TRBD1	NA	TRBV7-7	TRBJ2-1
TGCGCCAGCAGCTTGGAAGGGGATACGTACTTC	CASSLEGDTYF	NA	NA	TRBV5-1	TRBJ2-4
TGTGCCATCAGTGAGTCGGGCGGAGGATACACAGATACGCAGTATTTT	CAISESGGGYTDTQYF	NA	NA	TRBV10-3	TRBJ2-3
TGTGCCTCACAGGGGGCGGAAACTGAAGCTTTCTTT	CASQGAETEAFF	TRBD1	NA	TRBV10-3	TRBJ1-1
TGTGCCAGCAGTCCGCGACAGGGTAGGGAAAAACTGTTTTTT	CASSPRQGREKLFF	TRBD1	NA	TRBV25-1	TRBJ1-4
TGTGCCAGTAGTATAGTACCCATGGACAGGGGAGGGACCGGGGAGCTGTTTTTT	CASSIVPMDRGGTGELFF	TRBD1	NA	TRBV19	TRBJ2-2
TGCGCCAGCCGCTTCGCCGTGGGCGTCACTGAAGCTTTCTTT	CASRFAVGVTEAFF	NA	NA	TRBV5-1	TRBJ1-1
TGTGCCAGCAGTTACCCCCCGAGGGGCAATGAGCAGTTCTTC	CASSYPPRGNEQFF	NA	once	TRBV28	TRBJ2-1
TGCGCCAGCAGCGGGGGACAAACGAACACCGGGGAGCTGTTTTTT	CASSGGQTNTGELFF	NA	NA	TRBV5-1	TRBJ2-2
TGTGCCAGCTCACCTGGGGTTGCCAACTATGGCTACACCTTC	CASSPGVANYGYTF	NA	few	TRBV18	TRBJ1-2
TGTGCCTCCACGCCCCGGGCTAGCGGGAGTGATACGCAGTATTTT	CASTPRASGSDTQYF	TRBD2	few	TRBV3-1/TRBV3-2	TRBJ2-3
TGTGCCAGTAGTTTTACAGGGGGCTGGGGCACTGAAGCTTTCTTT	CASSFTGGWGTEAFF	TRBD1	NA	TRBV19	TRBJ1-1
TGTGCCAGCAGGGGGACAGGGGGCCCGTATAGCAATCAGCCCCAGCATTTT	CASRGTGGPYSNQPQHF	TRBD1	NA	TRBV2	TRBJ1-5
TGTGCCAGCAGGAGGAGGGAGGATGAAAAACTGTTTTTT	CASRRREDEKLFF	NA	NA	TRBV12-3/TRBV12-4	TRBJ1-4
TGTGCCAGCAGCTTGGCTCCGGATGGCTCCTATAATTCACCCCTCCACTTT	CASSLAPDGSYNSPLHF	NA	NA	TRBV5-6	TRBJ1-6
TGTGCCAGCAGTTTAGACGGACAGTGGGGCAGTAGTATAGGCTACACCTTC	CASSLDGQWGSSIGYTF	NA	NA	TRBV28	TRBJ1-2
TGTGCCACCAGTGATTTGGGCCCTCGAGCCTACAATGAGCAGTTCTTC	CATSDLGPRAYNEQFF	NA	NA	TRBV24-1	TRBJ2-1
TGTGCCAGCAGCCAATATTCGGGCAGGATAAATGAGCAGTTCTTC	CASSQYSGRINEQFF	NA	once	TRBV14	TRBJ2-1
TGTGCCAGTAGTATGTTGACAGGCCGAAATCAGCCCCAGCATTTT	CASSMLTGRNQPQHF	NA	NA	TRBV19	TRBJ1-5
TGCGCCAGCAGCTTGGGGAGTTCCGGCTACGAGCAGTACTTC	CASSLGSSGYEQYF	NA	NA	TRBV5-1	TRBJ2-7
TGTGCCAGCAGTGAAGTCGGGCAGGGGCTAGCTAACTATGGCTACACCTTC	CASSEVGQGLANYGYTF	NA	NA	TRBV6-1	TRBJ1-2
TGTGCCAGCAGCCAAATGGAAAGGTTTTGGTCCAATGAGCAGTTCTTC	CASSQMERFWSNEQFF	NA	NA	TRBV3-1/TRBV3-2	TRBJ2-1
TGTGCCAGTAGTGCCACAGGGGGCGCGGACACTGAAGCTTTCTTT	CASSATGGADTEAFF	TRBD1	NA	TRBV19	TRBJ1-1
TGTGCCAGCAAGAGGGACACCGGGGAGCTGTTTTTT	CASKRDTGELFF	NA	once	TRBV5-8	TRBJ2-2
TGTGCCAGCTCATTGGAGGGCGTGAGCAATCAGCCCCAGCATTTT	CASSLEGVSNQPQHF	NA	few	TRBV18	TRBJ1-5
TGTGCCAGCATTGAGGGGGGGCTGAACACTGAAGCTTTCTTT	CASIEGGLNTEAFF	NA	NA	TRBV2	TRBJ1-1
TGTGCCAGAGACAGTGACAATCAGCCCCAGCATTTT	CARDSDNQPQHF	NA	NA	TRBV6-5	TRBJ1-5
TGTGCCAGCAGCTGGGCGGGCAGAAATCAGCCCCAGCATTTT	CASSWAGRNQPQHF	NA	few	TRBV6-5	TRBJ1-5